This paragraph covers one T cell receptor (beta chain) sequence. Spike-ins of synthetic TCR analog templates went into each PCR. Using immunoSEQ multiplex PCR, the repertoire was profiled, and TCRdb retains in-frame clones only, with some absent. In the table there are about 82,000 clones, 82% of which are singletons. This sample stems from a study of PD-L1 blockade in urothelial cancer. Study-wide background: The researchers analyzed blood 3 weeks (second dose) and 6 weeks after treatment start. A median blood sample held about 140,000 T cells and 80,000 or so unique TCRs.

The V gene lost 5 bases and the J gene lost 1 base, with 13 bases spanning the gap. The CDR3 covers 15 residues. The V gene's germline CDR1 is MGHDK and CDR2 SYGVNS. The receptor's source is an older man with urothelial cancer. The chain couples TRBV25-1 to TRBJ2-3; perhaps TRBD2 as D (5 bases). This sample comprised PBMCs, obtained around atezolizumab (anti-PD-L1) treatment. This chain's CDR3 is CASSSEGMGTDTQYF. The CDR3 nucleotides are TGTGCCAGCAGTTCTGAGGGAATGGGCACAGATACGCAGTATTTT.